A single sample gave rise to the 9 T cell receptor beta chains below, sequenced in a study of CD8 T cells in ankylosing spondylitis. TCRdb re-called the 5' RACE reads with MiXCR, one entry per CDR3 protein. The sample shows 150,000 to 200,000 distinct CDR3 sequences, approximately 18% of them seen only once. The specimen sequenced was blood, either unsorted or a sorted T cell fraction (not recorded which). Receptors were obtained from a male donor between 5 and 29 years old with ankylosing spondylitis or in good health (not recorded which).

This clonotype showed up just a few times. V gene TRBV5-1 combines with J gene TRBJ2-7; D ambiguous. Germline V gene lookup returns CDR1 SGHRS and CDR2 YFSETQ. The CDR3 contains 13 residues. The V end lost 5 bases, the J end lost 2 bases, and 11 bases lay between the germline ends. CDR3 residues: CASRPEIAYEQYF. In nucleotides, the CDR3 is TGCGCCAGCAGGCCCGAGATCGCCTACGAGCAGTACTTC.

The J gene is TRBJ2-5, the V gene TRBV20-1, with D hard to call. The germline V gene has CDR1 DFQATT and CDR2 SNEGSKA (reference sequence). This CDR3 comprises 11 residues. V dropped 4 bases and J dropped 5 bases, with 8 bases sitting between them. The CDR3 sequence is CSAIYGETQYF. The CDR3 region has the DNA TGCAGTGCTATTTACGGGGAGACCCAGTACTTC.

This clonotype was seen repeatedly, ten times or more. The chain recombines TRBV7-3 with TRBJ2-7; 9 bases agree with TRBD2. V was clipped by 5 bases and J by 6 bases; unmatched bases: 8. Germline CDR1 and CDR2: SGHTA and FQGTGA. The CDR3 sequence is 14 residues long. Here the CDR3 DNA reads TGTGCCAGCAGCCCGGGTGGCGGGAGGGGCGAGCAGTACTTC. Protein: CASSPGGGRGEQYF.

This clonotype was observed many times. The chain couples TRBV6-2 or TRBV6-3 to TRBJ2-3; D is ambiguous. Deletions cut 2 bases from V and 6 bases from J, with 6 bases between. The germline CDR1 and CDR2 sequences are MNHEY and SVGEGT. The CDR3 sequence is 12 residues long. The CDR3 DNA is TGTGCCAGCAGTTACAGTAGGGATACGCAGTATTTT. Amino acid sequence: CASSYSRDTQYF.

The chain's CDR3 is CSARSAGPTYEQYV. CDR3 sequence (DNA): TGCAGTGCTAGGTCGGCAGGGCCTACCTACGAGCAGTACGTC. V and J are TRBV20-1 and TRBJ2-7; D may be TRBD1 (5 bases). This CDR3 spans 14 amino acids. Germline values: CDR1 DFQATT, CDR2 SNEGSKA (reference sequence). Trimming stripped 3 bases from V and 2 bases from J, with 14 bases between.

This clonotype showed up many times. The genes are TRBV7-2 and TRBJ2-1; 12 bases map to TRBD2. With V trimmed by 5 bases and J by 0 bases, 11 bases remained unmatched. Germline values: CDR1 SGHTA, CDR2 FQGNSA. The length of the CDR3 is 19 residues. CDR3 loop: CASSTPGLAGALSYNEQFF. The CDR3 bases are TGTGCCAGCAGCACACCGGGACTAGCGGGTGCCCTCTCCTACAATGAGCAGTTCTTC.

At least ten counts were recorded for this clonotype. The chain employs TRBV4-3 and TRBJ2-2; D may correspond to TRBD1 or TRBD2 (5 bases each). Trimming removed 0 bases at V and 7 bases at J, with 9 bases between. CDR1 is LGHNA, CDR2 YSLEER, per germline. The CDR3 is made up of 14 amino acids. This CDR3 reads CASSQDWGIGELFF. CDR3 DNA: TGCGCCAGCAGCCAAGACTGGGGGATCGGGGAGCTGTTTTTT.

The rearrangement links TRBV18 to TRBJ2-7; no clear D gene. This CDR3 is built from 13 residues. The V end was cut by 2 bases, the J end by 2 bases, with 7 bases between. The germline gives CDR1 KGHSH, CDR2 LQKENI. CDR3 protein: CASSPTETYEQYF. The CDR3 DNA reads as TGTGCCAGCTCACCAACAGAAACCTACGAGCAGTACTTC. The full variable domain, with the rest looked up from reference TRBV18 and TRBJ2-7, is NAGVMQNPRHLVRRRGQEARLRCSPMKGHSHVYWYRQLPEEGLKFMVYLQKENIIDESGMPKERFSAEFPKEGPSILRIQQVVRGDSAAYFCASSPTETYEQYFGPGTRLTVT.

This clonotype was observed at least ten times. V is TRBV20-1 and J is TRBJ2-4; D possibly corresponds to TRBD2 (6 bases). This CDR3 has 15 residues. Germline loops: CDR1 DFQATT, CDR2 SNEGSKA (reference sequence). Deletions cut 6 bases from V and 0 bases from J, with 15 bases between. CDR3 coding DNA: TGCAGTGCAAACCGACTAGTCCTAGCCAAAAACATTCAGTACTTC. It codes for CSANRLVLAKNIQYF.